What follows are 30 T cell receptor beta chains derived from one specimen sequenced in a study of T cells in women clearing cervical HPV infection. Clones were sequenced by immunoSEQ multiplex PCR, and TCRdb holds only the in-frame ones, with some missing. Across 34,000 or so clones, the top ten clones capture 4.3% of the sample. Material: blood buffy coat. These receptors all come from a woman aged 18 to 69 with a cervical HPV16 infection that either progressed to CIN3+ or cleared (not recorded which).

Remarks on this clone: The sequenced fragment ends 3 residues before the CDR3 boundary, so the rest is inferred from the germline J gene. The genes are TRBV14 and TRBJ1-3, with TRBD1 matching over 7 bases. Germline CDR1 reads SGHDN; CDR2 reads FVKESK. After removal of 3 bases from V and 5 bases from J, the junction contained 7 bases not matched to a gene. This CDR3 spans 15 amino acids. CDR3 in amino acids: CASSHQGVFRNTIYF. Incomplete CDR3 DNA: TGTGCCAGCAGCCACCAGGGGGTTTTTAGAAACACC.

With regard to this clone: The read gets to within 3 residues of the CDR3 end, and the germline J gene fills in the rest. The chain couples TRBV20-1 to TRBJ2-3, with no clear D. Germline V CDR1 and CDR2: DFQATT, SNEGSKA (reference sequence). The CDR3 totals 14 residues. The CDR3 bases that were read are TGCAGCGCTCAGACGGCGACTAGCACAGATACG. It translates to CSAQTATSTDT. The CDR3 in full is CSAQTATSTDTQYF.

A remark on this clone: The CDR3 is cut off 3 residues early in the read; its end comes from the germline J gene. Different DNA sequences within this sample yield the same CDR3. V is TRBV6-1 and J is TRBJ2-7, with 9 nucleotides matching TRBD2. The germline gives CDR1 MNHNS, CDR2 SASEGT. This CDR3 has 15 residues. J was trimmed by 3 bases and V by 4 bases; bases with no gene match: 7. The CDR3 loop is CASSAGLAGIYEQYF. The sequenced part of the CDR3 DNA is TGTGCCAGCAGTGCGGGGCTAGCGGGAATCTACGAG.

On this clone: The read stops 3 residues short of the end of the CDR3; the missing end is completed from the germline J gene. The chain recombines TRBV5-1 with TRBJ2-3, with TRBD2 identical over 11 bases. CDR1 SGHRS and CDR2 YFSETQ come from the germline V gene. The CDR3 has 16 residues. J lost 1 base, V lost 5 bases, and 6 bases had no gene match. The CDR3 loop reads CASSYGLAGRTDTQYF. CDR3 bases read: TGCGCCAGCAGTTACGGACTAGCGGGCCGCACAGATACG. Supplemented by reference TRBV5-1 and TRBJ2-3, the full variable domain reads KAGVTQTPRYLIKTRGQQVTLSCSPISGHRSVSWYQQTPGQGLQFLFEYFSETQRNKGNFPGRFSGRQFSNSRSEMNVSTLELGDSALYLCASSYGLAGRTDTQYFGPGTRLTVL.

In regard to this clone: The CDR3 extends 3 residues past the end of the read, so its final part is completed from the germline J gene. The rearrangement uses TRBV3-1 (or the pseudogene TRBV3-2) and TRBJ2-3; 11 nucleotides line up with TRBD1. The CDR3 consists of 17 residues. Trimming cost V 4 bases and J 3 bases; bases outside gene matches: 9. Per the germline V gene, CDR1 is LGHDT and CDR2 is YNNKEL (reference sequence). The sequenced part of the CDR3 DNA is TGTGCCAGCAGCCGCACCGGGACAGGGGGTGGGACAGATACG. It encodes CASSRTGTGGGTDT. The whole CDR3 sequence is CASSRTGTGGGTDTQYF.

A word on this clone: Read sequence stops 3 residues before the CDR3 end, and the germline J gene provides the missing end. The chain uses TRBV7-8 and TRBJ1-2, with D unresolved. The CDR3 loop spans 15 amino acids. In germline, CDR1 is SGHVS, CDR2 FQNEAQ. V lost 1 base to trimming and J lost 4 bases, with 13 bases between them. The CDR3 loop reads CASSLGAGAGYGYTF. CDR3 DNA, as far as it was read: TGTGCCAGCAGCTTAGGGGCGGGCGCCGGCTATGGC.

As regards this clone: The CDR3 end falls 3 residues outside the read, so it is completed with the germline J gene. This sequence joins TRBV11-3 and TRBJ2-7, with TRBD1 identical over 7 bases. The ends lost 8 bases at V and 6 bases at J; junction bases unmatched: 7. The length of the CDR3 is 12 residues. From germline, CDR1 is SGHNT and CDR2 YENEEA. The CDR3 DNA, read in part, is TGTGCCAGCGGCGCGACAGGGCTCGAG. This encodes CASGATGLE. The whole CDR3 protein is CASGATGLEQYF.

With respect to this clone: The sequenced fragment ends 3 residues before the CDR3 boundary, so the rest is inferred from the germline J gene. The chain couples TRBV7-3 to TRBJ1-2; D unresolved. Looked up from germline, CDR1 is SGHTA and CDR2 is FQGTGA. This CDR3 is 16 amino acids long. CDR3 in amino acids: CASSPSSGGFTDTYTF. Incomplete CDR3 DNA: TGTGCCAGCAGCCCCTCAAGCGGCGGATTCACAGATACC.

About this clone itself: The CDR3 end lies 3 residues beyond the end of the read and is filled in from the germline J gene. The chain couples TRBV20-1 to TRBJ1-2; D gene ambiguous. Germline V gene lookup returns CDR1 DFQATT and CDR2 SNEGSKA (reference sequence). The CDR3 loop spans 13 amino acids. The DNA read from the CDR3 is TGCAGTGCTAGAATGCTAGCTGGAGTGGTC. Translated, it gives CSARMLAGVV. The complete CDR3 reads CSARMLAGVVYTF.

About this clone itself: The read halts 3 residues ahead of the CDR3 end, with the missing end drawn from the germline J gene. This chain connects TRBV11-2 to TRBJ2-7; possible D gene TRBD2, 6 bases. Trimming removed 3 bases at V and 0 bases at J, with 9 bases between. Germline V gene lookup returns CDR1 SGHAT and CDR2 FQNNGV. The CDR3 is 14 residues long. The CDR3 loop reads CASSFRLGSYEQYF. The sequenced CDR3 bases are TGTGCCAGCAGCTTCAGACTAGGCTCCTACGAG. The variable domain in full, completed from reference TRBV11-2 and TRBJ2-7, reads EAGVAQSPRYKIIEKRQSVAFWCNPISGHATLYWYQQILGQGPKLLIQFQNNGVVDDSQLPKDRFSAERLKGVDSTLKIQPAKLEDSAVYLCASSFRLGSYEQYFGPGTRLTVT.

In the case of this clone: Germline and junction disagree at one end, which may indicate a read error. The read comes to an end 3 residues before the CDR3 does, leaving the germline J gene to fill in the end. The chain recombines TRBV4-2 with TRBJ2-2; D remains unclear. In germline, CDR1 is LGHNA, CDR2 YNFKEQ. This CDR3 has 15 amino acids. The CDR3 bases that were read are TGCGCCAGCAGCCAAATAGTTACGAACACCGGGGAG. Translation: CASSQIVTNTGE. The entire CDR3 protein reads CASSQIVTNTGELFF.

Here the CDR3 reads CASSLGNTIYF. Incomplete CDR3 DNA: TGTGCCAGCAGCCTCGGGAACACC. The rearrangement uses TRBV7-6 and TRBJ1-3; D gene ambiguous. The read terminates 3 residues before the CDR3 end, so the remaining end is supplied by the germline J gene. V shed 5 bases and J shed 7 bases, with 6 bases lying between them. The germline CDR1 and CDR2 sequences are SGHVS and FNYEAQ. This CDR3 contains 11 residues.

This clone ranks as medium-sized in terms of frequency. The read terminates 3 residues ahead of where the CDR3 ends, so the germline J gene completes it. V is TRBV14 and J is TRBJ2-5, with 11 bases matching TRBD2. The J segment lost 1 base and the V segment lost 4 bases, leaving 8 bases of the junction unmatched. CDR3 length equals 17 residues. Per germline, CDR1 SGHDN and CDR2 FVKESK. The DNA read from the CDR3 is TGTGCCAGCAGCCTGATAGCGGGAGGGCTGCGCCAAGAGACC. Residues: CASSLIAGGLRQET. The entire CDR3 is CASSLIAGGLRQETQYF.

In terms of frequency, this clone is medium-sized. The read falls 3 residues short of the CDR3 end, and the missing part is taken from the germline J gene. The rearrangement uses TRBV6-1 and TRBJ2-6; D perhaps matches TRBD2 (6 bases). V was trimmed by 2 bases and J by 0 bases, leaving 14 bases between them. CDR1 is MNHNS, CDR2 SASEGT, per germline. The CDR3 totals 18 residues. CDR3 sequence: CASSEWRRASSGANVLTF. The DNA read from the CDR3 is TGTGCCAGCAGTGAATGGAGGAGGGCAAGCTCTGGGGCCAACGTC.

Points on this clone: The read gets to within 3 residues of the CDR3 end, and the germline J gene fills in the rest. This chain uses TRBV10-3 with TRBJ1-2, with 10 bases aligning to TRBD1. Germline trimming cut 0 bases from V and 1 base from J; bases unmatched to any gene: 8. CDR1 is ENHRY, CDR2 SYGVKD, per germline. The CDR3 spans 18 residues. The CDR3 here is CAISESGTGVSVNYGYTF. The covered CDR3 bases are TGTGCCATCAGTGAGTCGGGGACAGGGGTCTCAGTTAACTATGGC.

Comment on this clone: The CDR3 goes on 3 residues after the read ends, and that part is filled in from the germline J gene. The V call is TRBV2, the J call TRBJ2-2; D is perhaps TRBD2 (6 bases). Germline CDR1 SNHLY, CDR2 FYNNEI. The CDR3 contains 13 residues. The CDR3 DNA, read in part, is TGTGCCAGCAGTTACAGGACTAATGAAAAG. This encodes CASSYRTNEK. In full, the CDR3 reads CASSYRTNEKLFF.

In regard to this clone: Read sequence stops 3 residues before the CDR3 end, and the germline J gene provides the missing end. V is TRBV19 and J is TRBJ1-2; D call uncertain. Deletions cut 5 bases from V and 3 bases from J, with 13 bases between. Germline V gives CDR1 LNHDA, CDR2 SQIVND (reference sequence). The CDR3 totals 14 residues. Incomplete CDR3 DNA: TGTGCCAGTAGTCTTCAGGCCCTGGACTATGGC. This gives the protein CASSLQALDYG. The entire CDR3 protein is CASSLQALDYGYTF.

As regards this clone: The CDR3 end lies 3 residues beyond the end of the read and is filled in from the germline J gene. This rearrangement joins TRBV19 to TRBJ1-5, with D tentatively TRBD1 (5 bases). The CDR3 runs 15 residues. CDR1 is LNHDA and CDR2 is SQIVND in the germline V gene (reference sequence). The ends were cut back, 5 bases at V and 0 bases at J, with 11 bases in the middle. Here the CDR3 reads CASSSGVTSNQPQHF. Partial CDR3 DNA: TGTGCCAGTAGTTCGGGGGTTACTAGCAATCAGCCC.

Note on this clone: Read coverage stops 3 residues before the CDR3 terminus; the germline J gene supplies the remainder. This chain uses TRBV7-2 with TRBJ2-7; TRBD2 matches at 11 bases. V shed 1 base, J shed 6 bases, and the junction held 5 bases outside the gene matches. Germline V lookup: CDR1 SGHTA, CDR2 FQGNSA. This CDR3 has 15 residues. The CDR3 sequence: CASSLGTSGPREQYF. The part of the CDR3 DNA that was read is TGTGCCAGCAGCTTAGGGACTAGCGGGCCCCGCGAG.

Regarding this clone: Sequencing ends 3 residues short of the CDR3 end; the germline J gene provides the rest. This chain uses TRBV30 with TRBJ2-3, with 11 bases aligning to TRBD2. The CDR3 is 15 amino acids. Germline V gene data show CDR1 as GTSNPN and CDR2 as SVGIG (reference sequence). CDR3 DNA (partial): TGTGCCTGGAGTTTAGCGGGAGGGGCTCAAGAGACG. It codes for CAWSLAGGAQET. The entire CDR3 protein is CAWSLAGGAQETQYF.

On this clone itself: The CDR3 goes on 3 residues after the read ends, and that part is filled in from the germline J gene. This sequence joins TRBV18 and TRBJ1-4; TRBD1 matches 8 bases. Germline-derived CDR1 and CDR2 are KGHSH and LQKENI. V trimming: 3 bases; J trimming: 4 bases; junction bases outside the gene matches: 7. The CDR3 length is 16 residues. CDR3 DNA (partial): TGTGCCAGCTCACCGTTTCTCGGACAGGGTAATGAAAAA. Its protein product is CASSPFLGQGNEK. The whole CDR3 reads CASSPFLGQGNEKLFF.

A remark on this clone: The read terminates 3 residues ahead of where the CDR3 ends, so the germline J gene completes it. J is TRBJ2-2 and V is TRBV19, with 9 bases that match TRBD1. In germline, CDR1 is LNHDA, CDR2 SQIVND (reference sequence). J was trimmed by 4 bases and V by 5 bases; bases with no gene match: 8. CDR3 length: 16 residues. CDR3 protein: CASSGAGTGITGELFF. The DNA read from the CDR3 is TGTGCCAGTAGTGGGGCTGGGACAGGGATCACCGGGGAG. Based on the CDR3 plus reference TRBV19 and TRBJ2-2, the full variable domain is DGGITQSPKYLFRKEGQNVTLSCEQNLNHDAMYWYRQDPGQGLRLIYYSQIVNDFQKGDIAEGYSVSREKKESFPLTVTSAQKNPTAFYLCASSGAGTGITGELFFGEGSRLTVL.

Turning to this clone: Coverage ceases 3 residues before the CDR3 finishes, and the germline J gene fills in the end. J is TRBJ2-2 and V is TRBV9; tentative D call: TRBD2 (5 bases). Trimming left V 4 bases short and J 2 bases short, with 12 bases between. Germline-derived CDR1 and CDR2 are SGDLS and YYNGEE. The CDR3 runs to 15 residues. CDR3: CASSSRVFNTGELFF. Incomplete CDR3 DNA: TGTGCCAGCAGCTCGCGGGTTTTTAACACCGGGGAG.

CDR3 in amino acids: CASSSAGSRYEQYF. CDR3 bases read: TGTGCCAGCAGCTCGGCGGGAAGTAGATACGAG. This rearrangement joins TRBV5-6 to TRBJ2-7; D is possibly TRBD2 (6 bases). From the germline J gene comes the end of the CDR3, since the read stops 3 residues before it. Germline V lookup: CDR1 SGHDT, CDR2 YYEEEE. CDR3 length equals 14 residues. The V end lost 3 bases, the J end lost 4 bases, and 14 bases lay between the germline ends.

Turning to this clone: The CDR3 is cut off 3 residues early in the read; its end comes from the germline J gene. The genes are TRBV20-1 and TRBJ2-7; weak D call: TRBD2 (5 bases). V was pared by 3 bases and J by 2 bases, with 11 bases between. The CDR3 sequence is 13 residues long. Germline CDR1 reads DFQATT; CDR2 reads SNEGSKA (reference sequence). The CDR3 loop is CSASGQRPYEQYF. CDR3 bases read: TGCAGTGCTAGTGGGCAGCGGCCCTACGAG.

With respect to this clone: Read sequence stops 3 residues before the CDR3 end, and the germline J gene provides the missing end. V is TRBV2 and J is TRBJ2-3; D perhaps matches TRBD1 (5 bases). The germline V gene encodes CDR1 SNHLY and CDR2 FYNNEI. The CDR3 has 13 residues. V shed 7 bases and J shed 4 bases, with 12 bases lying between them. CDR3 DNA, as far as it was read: TGTGCCAGCACCTCCCTAGGGGCAGATACG. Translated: CASTSLGADT. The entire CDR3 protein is CASTSLGADTQYF.

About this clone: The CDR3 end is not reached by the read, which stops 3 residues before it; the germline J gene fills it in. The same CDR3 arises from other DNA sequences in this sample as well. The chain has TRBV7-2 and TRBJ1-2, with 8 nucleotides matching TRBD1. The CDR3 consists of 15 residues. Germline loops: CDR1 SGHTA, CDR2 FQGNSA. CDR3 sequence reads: CASSASGGTPLGYTF. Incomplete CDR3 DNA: TGTGCCAGCTCCGCTTCAGGGGGCACGCCTTTAGGC.

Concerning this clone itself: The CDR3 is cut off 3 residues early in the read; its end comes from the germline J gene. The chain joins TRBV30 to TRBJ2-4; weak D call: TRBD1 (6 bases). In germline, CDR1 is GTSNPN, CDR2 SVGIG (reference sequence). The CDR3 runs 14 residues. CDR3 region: CAWRSIDRHYGQYF. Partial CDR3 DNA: TGTGCCTGGAGATCGATAGACAGGCACTATGGT.

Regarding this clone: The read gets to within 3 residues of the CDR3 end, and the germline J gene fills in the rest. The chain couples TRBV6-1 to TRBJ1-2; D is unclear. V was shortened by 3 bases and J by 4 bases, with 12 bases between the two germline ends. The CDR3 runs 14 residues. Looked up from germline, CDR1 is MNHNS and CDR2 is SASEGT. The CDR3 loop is CASSDLAGSYGYTF. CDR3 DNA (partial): TGTGCCAGCAGTGATCTCGCGGGGAGCTATGGC.

The part of the CDR3 DNA that was read is TGTGCCAGCAGCCCCAACAGGGTCGGGGGGGAGACC. It translates to CASSPNRVGGET. The CDR3 as a whole reads CASSPNRVGGETQYF. The chain carries TRBV6-2 or TRBV6-3 and TRBJ2-5; D is possibly TRBD2 (7 bases). The read gets to within 3 residues of the CDR3 end, and the germline J gene fills in the rest. Deletions cut 6 bases from V and 5 bases from J, with 19 bases between. The CDR3 covers 15 residues. CDR1 and CDR2 from the germline V gene are MNHEY and SVGEGT.